This TCR beta chain stems from a study of shared clonotypes between healthy human individuals. On this clone: Antigen specificity is unknown.

Measured with immunoSEQ multiplex PCR; TCRdb has only the in-frame clones, and not every one. The sample records over a million clones, 95% to 99% being singletons. Findings and limits, study-wide: The sole specimen, blood, was sampled, and tissue repertoires likely differ. The sharing of 4% to 5.5% of naive CD4 clonotypes was seen across several donors.

The origin of this receptor is a man aged 30-40 years in good health. The sample comprised naive CD4+ T cells sorted from blood. Stated subset: CD45RA+ positively selected.

The DNA for the CDR3 is TGTGCCACCAGCAGAGATATCGTTGCCTCCTACGAGCAGTACTTC. Encoded protein: CATSRDIVASYEQYF. J is TRBJ2-7 and V is TRBV15; D ambiguous. CDR3 length equals 15 residues. Trimming left V 0 bases short and J 0 bases short, with 9 bases between. Per the germline V gene, CDR1 is LNHNV and CDR2 is YYDKDF (reference sequence).